This TCR beta chain was sequenced in a study of CD8+ T cells in alopecia areata. Study information: Dosing with tofacitinib proceeded for 6 to 18 months, followed by 6 months off drug. Regarding the study as a whole: Scalp clonality and expanded CD8+ clones among the top 100 showed significant decreases with tofacitinib. Clonality exceeded that of normal scalp in lesional scalp, most notably in alopecia totalis/universalis.

The treatment denotes: oral pan-JAK inhibitor, 5-10 mg twice daily. Samples from alopecia areata patients were lesional scalp punch biopsies and peripheral blood. Per the germline V gene, CDR1 is MNHNS and CDR2 is SASEGT. The CDR3 is 13 residues long. V gave up 2 bases and J gave up 5 bases, with 9 bases separating them. A note on this clone: Its specificity is not known.

Extracted RNA was reverse transcribed, and the resulting cDNA served as sequencing template. Only in-frame clones appear in the TCRdb table, and some are missing; sequencing was by immunoSEQ multiplex PCR. The repertoire consists of 90,000 to 130,000 clones, with around three fifths occurring once and the leading ten covering over 9%. Material: CD8+ T cells sorted from blood, obtained at week 24, from a patient treated with tofacitinib. The chain joins TRBV6-1 to TRBJ1-2, with D unclear. This TCR came from a human donor with alopecia areata. The CDR3 DNA follows: TGTGCCAGCAGTGAATTGATAGGGTATGGCTACACCTTC. Translated: CASSELIGYGYTF.